A selection of T cell receptor beta chains follows, all from one sample in a study of cytomegalovirus exposure and HLA in healthy donors. Some clones are missing from TCRdb's copy, which holds only in-frame ones; the method was immunoSEQ multiplex PCR. The sample shows fewer than 200,000 clones, roughly 80% of them seen only once. Sequencing was carried out using PBMCs. The origin of the receptors is a man aged 30 to 45 in good health and CMV-seronegative. The CDR3 runs from the conserved cysteine through the conserved F or W. The D gene is left open where the match is weak. Some rows have no size entry. The others give once, few or many, or a class for an expanded clone.

J	size	D	V	DNA	CDR3
TRBJ2-4	few	NA	TRBV4-1	TGCGCCAGCAGCCTAAGACTCACTGCCAAAAACATTCAGTACTTC	CASSLRLTAKNIQYF
TRBJ1-3	NA	TRBD1	TRBV29-1	TGCAGCGCATCGGACAGGACAGTCGCTGGAAACACCATATATTTT	CSASDRTVAGNTIYF
TRBJ1-1	NA	NA	TRBV28	TGTGCCAGCAGTTTCGACACTGAAGCTTTCTTT	CASSFDTEAFF
TRBJ2-5	NA	NA	TRBV30	TGTGCCTGGAGCGGGGGACCCCAAGAGACCCAGTACTTC	CAWSGGPQETQYF
TRBJ2-1	NA	NA	TRBV11-3	TGTGCCAGCAGCTTAGATCGCAGGGCCGCCAATGAGCAGTTCTTC	CASSLDRRAANEQFF
TRBJ2-7	NA	TRBD1	TRBV18	TGTGCCAGCTCACAGGACAGGACAGGTTACGAGCAGTACTTC	CASSQDRTGYEQYF
TRBJ2-2	NA	TRBD1	TRBV10-3	TGTGCCATCAGTGTAACAGGGGCCGGGGAGCTGTTTTTT	CAISVTGAGELFF
TRBJ2-7	NA	TRBD1	TRBV6-1	TGTGCCAGCAGGTTGAGGGGACAGGGGAACGAGCAGTACTTC	CASRLRGQGNEQYF
TRBJ2-5	NA	NA	TRBV6-1	TGTGCCAGCAGTGGCGGGTCCAGAAGGTCCCAAGAGACCCAGTACTTC	CASSGGSRRSQETQYF
TRBJ1-4	NA	NA	TRBV27	TGTGCCAGCAGAAGGCCAGGTGCAACTAATGAAAAACTGTTTTTT	CASRRPGATNEKLFF
TRBJ1-4	few	NA	TRBV27	TGTGCCAGGGGGGCCAGAGCAACTAATGAAAAACTGTTTTTT	CARGARATNEKLFF
TRBJ2-7	NA	TRBD2	TRBV6-1	TGTGCCAGCAAGCTAGCGGGGGGCTCCTACGAGCAGTACTTC	CASKLAGGSYEQYF
TRBJ2-1	NA	TRBD2	TRBV5-1	TGCGCCAGCAGCTTGGTACTAGCGGGAGACAATGAGCAGTTCTTC	CASSLVLAGDNEQFF
TRBJ2-1	NA	TRBD2	TRBV28	TGTGCCAGCAGCCCAGCGGGGAGCTCCTACAATGAGCAGTTCTTC	CASSPAGSSYNEQFF
TRBJ2-7	NA	TRBD1	TRBV7-6	TGTGCCAGCAGCCCCGGCCCAGGGGGCAGCGACGAGCAGTACTTC	CASSPGPGGSDEQYF
TRBJ2-1	NA	NA	TRBV2	TGTGCCAGCAGCATATCCAGGGGCTACAATGAGCAGTTCTTC	CASSISRGYNEQFF
TRBJ2-7	NA	NA	TRBV2	TGTGCCAGCATCCCGAGGCAGGCAGGGACTTACGAGCAGTACTTC	CASIPRQAGTYEQYF
TRBJ1-2	NA	NA	TRBV27	TGTGCCAGCGGGGGACAACTTAACTATGGCTACACCTTC	CASGGQLNYGYTF
TRBJ1-2	few	NA	TRBV7-9	TGTGCCAGCACTTGGGGGCTTGGGGACTATGGCTACACCTTC	CASTWGLGDYGYTF
TRBJ1-2	NA	TRBD1	TRBV28	TGTGCCAGCAGCTTAAATATAGGGGGCCCTAACTATGGCTACACCTTC	CASSLNIGGPNYGYTF
TRBJ1-2	NA	NA	TRBV29-1	TGCAGCGTCGTACAGGGATTCTATGGCTACACCTTC	CSVVQGFYGYTF
TRBJ2-1	NA	NA	TRBV7-8	TGTGCCAGCAGCCGCTTCCTAGAGTCCCACAATGAGCAGTTCTTC	CASSRFLESHNEQFF
TRBJ1-6	NA	TRBD1	TRBV10-2	TGCGCCAGCAGGGGGGGGACAGGGATGAATTCACCCCTCCACTTT	CASRGGTGMNSPLHF
TRBJ1-5	NA	NA	TRBV7-2	TGTGCCAGCAGCTCCCAACCCGGGCAGCCCCAGCATTTT	CASSSQPGQPQHF
TRBJ2-5	NA	TRBD2	TRBV9	TGTGCCAGCAGCGTAGTCGCGGGGGGGCAAGAGACCCAGTACTTC	CASSVVAGGQETQYF
TRBJ1-1	NA	NA	TRBV6-5	TGTGCCAGCAGTTACTCGCTAGAGAACACTGAAGCTTTCTTT	CASSYSLENTEAFF
TRBJ2-2	NA	NA	TRBV7-3	TGTGCCAGCAGCTGGGGGGGCAGCGGCACCGGGGAGCTGTTTTTT	CASSWGGSGTGELFF
TRBJ2-7	NA	NA	TRBV9	TGTGCCAGCAGCTTATATTACAGCTCCTACGAGCAGTACTTC	CASSLYYSSYEQYF
TRBJ1-6	NA	TRBD1	TRBV5-1	TGCGCCAGCAGATCCGGGACAGGGAATTCACCCCTCCACTTT	CASRSGTGNSPLHF
TRBJ1-2	once	NA	TRBV7-8	TGTGCCAGCAGCTTAGACCCGGGAGAGGGCTATGGCTACACCTTC	CASSLDPGEGYGYTF
TRBJ1-1	NA	TRBD1	TRBV6-1	TGTGCCAGCAGTGGAAGGGGGCACCTACGGGATCGGGGGAACACTGAAGCTTTCTTT	CASSGRGHLRDRGNTEAFF
TRBJ2-3	few	TRBD2	TRBV5-1	TGCGCCAGCAGCGCACCACTAGCGGGAGTCACAGATACGCAGTATTTT	CASSAPLAGVTDTQYF
TRBJ2-7	NA	TRBD1	TRBV10-2	TGCGCCAGCATCAAGGGACAGGGTTTTTACGAGCAGTACTTC	CASIKGQGFYEQYF